This section outlines one TCR beta chain sequence together with its context. This sample stems from a study of identifying expanded T cells in peripheral blood. The table came from immunoSEQ multiplex PCR; TCRdb's copy has only in-frame clones and leaves some out. The sample contains around 76,000 clones, almost 90% of which appear only once. This CDR3 has 16 residues. From germline, CDR1 is SGHRS and CDR2 YFSETQ. V lost 2 bases and J lost 3; bases outside the gene matches: 5. V and J are TRBV5-1 and TRBJ2-3, with 11 positions matching TRBD2. The clonotype was recovered from a person between 18 and 70 years old in good health. The specimen was blood. CDR3 protein: CASSFRLAGPTDTQYF. The CDR3 nucleotides read TGCGCCAGCAGCTTTAGACTAGCGGGGCCTACAGATACGCAGTATTTT.